These T cell receptor beta chains were read from a single sample in a study of technical replicates of blood from a handful of donors. Here immunoSEQ multiplex PCR was the method, and the copy in TCRdb shows in-frame clones only, minus some. The sample records 13,000 to 15,000 clones, 84% being singletons. Sequenced input: PBMCs. These receptors were taken from a human donor in good health. The CDR3 runs from the conserved cysteine through the conserved F or W. Fields, in order: CDR3 protein, CDR3 DNA, D gene, clone size, V gene, J gene. The D gene is left open where the match is weak. Clone size is shown for a subset of rows, as once, few, many or a class of expanded clone.

cdr3_aa: CSVFPNDPSNTGELFF; cdr3_nt: TGCAGCGTCTTCCCTAACGATCCCTCGAACACCGGGGAGCTGTTTTTT; d_call: -; clone_size: -; v_call: TRBV29-1; j_call: TRBJ2-2
cdr3_aa: CASSPYSDTQYF; cdr3_nt: TGTGCCAGCAGTCCCTATAGCGATACGCAGTATTTT; d_call: -; clone_size: -; v_call: TRBV27; j_call: TRBJ2-3
cdr3_aa: CASNLAGGAEGNEQFF; cdr3_nt: TGTGCCAGCAACTTAGCGGGAGGGGCTGAGGGGAATGAGCAGTTCTTC; d_call: TRBD2; clone_size: -; v_call: TRBV7-9; j_call: TRBJ2-1
cdr3_aa: CASNRQVSNQPQHF; cdr3_nt: TGTGCCAGCAACAGACAGGTTAGCAATCAGCCCCAGCATTTT; d_call: -; clone_size: -; v_call: TRBV6-1; j_call: TRBJ1-5
cdr3_aa: CAWSPGTGNEKLFF; cdr3_nt: TGTGCCTGGAGTCCCGGGACAGGGAACGAAAAACTGTTTTTT; d_call: TRBD1; clone_size: -; v_call: TRBV30; j_call: TRBJ1-4
cdr3_aa: CASSLRYEQYF; cdr3_nt: TGTGCCAGCAGTTTGAGATACGAGCAGTACTTC; d_call: -; clone_size: -; v_call: TRBV28; j_call: TRBJ2-7
cdr3_aa: CASSSTGGVEKLFF; cdr3_nt: TGTGCCAGCAGCTCAACGGGGGGCGTCGAAAAACTGTTTTTT; d_call: -; clone_size: few; v_call: TRBV7-9; j_call: TRBJ1-4
cdr3_aa: CASSPGQGLYGYTF; cdr3_nt: TGTGCCAGCTCACCGGGGCAGGGTCTCTATGGCTACACCTTC; d_call: -; clone_size: -; v_call: TRBV18; j_call: TRBJ1-2
cdr3_aa: CASSESTLGVIQPQHF; cdr3_nt: TGTGCCAGCAGTGAATCCACCCTAGGGGTAATTCAGCCCCAGCATTTT; d_call: -; clone_size: once; v_call: TRBV6-1; j_call: TRBJ1-5
cdr3_aa: CASRRGGETQYF; cdr3_nt: TGTGCCAGCAGGCGCGGGGGGGAGACCCAGTACTTC; d_call: TRBD2; clone_size: -; v_call: TRBV28; j_call: TRBJ2-5
cdr3_aa: CASSAALWADTQYF; cdr3_nt: TGTGCCAGCTCGGCAGCGCTCTGGGCAGATACGCAGTATTTT; d_call: -; clone_size: -; v_call: TRBV27; j_call: TRBJ2-3
cdr3_aa: CASSDPGRRDYGYTF; cdr3_nt: TGTGCCAGCAGTGACCCGGGTCGTCGGGACTATGGCTACACCTTC; d_call: -; clone_size: -; v_call: TRBV25-1; j_call: TRBJ1-2